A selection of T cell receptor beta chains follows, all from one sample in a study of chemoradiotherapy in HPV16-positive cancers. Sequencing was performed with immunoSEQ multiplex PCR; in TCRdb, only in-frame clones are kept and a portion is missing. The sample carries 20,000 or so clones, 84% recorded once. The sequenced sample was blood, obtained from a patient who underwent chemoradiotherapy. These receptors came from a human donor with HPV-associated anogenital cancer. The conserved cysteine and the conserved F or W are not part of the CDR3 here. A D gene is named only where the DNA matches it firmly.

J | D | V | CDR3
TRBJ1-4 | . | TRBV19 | ASSIDRQELF
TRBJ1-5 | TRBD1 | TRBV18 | ASSRQGQGQPQH
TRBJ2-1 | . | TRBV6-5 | ASSYSGGSYNEQF
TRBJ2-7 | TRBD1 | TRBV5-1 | ASSLRQGAYEQY
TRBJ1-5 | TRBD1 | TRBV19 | ASSILTGGIDQPQH
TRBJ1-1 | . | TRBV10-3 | AISEVRNTEAF
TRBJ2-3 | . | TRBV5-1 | ASSAARGSTDTQY
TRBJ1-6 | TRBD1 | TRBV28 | ASSKAVQGSSPLH
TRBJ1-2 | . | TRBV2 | ASSVIGSDGYT
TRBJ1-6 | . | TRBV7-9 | ASSLETGGSPLH
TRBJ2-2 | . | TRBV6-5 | ASSYGAPGNTGELF
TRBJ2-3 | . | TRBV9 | ASSASATSPDTQY
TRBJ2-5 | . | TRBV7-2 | ASSIGTARETQY
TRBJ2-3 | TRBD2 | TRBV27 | ASSLIAGGSTDTQY
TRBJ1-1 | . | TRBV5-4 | ASSLGQENTEAF